This T cell receptor (beta chain) was sequenced for a study of CD8 T cells in ankylosing spondylitis. Notes on the study in general: Clones linked to disease were reported to show significant enrichment in matched ankylosing spondylitis synovial fluid. A motif in TCR beta, a set of under ten highly homologous variants, appeared characteristic of ankylosing spondylitis blood. There were earlier reports of some motif variants in reactive arthritis synovial fluid and blood. Disease-linked clones, CD8+, were relatively rare in peripheral blood.

TCRdb re-called the 5' RACE reads with MiXCR, one entry per CDR3 protein. The sample records about 310,000 distinct CDR3 sequences, about 20% being singletons. This clonotype has a count of ten or more. The antigen remains undetermined. The length of the CDR3 is 14 residues. Looked up from germline, CDR1 is MNHEY and CDR2 is SVGEGT. Trimming cost V 6 bases and J 2 bases; bases outside gene matches: 5. The origin of this receptor is a female donor with ankylosing spondylitis or in good health (not recorded which). The sample comprised blood, either unsorted or a sorted T cell fraction (not recorded which). The gene calls are TRBV6-2 or TRBV6-3 and TRBJ2-7, with 9 bases identical to TRBD2. The CDR3 sequence: CASRTSGYTYEQYF. CDR3 DNA: TGTGCCAGCAGGACTAGCGGTTATACCTACGAGCAGTACTTC.